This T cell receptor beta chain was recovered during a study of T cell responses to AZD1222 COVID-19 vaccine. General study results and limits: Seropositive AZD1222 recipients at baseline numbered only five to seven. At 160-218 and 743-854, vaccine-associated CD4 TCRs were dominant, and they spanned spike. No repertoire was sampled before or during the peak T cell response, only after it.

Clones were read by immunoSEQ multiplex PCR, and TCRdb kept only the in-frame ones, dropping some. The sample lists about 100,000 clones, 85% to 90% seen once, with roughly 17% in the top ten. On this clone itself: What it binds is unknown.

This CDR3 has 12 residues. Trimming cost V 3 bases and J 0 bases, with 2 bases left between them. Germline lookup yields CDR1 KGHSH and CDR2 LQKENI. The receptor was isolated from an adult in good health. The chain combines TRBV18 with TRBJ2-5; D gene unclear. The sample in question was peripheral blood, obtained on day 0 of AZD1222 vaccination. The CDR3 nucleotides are TGTGCCAGCTCACCCTACCAAGAGACCCAGTACTTC. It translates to CASSPYQETQYF.